This T cell receptor (beta chain) is drawn from a study of radiation and T cells in renal cell carcinoma (dated by TCRdb to between 2020 and 2021). As for the study more broadly: Samples were obtained from a clinical trial, in which 15 Gy stereotactic body radiation therapy was delivered to primary renal cell carcinomas and nephrectomy was performed 4 weeks later. TCR beta sequencing covered around 50 samples in total, comprising around 25 tumors and approximately 27 peripheral blood samples. In the approximately 58 samples combined, fewer than 5 million unique CDR3 nucleotide sequences were found, encoding roughly 2,500,000 unique CDR3 amino acid sequences. Overall study results and their limits: In blood, the top tumor clonotypes increased from baseline to 2 weeks after radiation and then shrank by 4 weeks, which suggests a temporary expansion of tumor-resident clones. Because pretreatment tumor biopsies were not available, the baseline intratumoral presence of clonotypes could not be determined. Effects of radiation dose or scheduling on the TCR repertoire could not be addressed with the single-armed trial design. Blood repertoire dynamics were not followed beyond 4 weeks after treatment.

Germline trimming: 10 bases from V, 2 bases from J; junction bases outside gene matches: 9. Per the germline V gene (reference sequence), SEHNR is the CDR1 and FQNEAQ is the CDR2. Taken from cysteine to phenylalanine, the CDR3 has 14 residues. The DNA shown is the 42-base CDR3, in frame from base 1. In light of the paper, this sample's time point label describes: blood 2 weeks post-SBRT. Taken with the paper, the label for treatment or condition translates to: 15 Gy SBRT to primary tumor, nephrectomy 4 weeks later. To follow tumor-enriched clonotypes, serial peripheral blood was collected from radiation-treated patients at baseline and at 2 weeks and 4 weeks after SBRT. Renal cell carcinoma with clear cell pathology was present in all patients. Genomic DNA for TCR sequencing was prepared using the QIAamp DNA Blood Mini Kit (Qiagen). The analyses included only samples that passed all quality control checks.

Following the manufacturer's recommendations, the immunoSEQ kit was used to generate TCR beta libraries from genomic DNA. To prepare libraries, a first multiplex PCR with proprietary primers was run, followed by a second PCR that added unique barcodes, and a bead cleanup was done after each round. A kit-provided positive control reaction and a negative control reaction were included in every sample batch. The final libraries were assessed on an Agilent 4200 TapeStation D1000 ScreenTape, pooled by volume, and quantified by qPCR. An Illumina NextSeq500 fitted with a MidOutput 150-cycle cartridge performed the sequencing, running 156 Read1 cycles and 15 Index1 cycles with the kit's custom primers. The pooled library was loaded at approximately 0.96 pM, and approximately 18% PhiX control was spiked in. The authors processed their data as follows. Vendor-processed data were analyzed in R, with a clonotype defined as all T cells sharing the same CDR3 nucleotide sequence. For clone abundance analyses, frequencies were normalized to the 10,000 most abundant clones in each sample. Before analysis, public T cell clones were removed, and these numbered fewer than six per sample on average. Tumor-enriched and baseline blood-enriched clonotypes were defined by at least a 32-fold difference in abundance between compartments. A beta-binomial differential abundance model was applied to find clonotypes that expanded or contracted between blood time points. Tumor-blood repertoire similarity was measured with the Baroni-Urbani and Buser coefficient, and group comparisons used two-tailed Wilcoxon tests in R. TCRdb retrieved this table from immuneACCESS and kept in-frame rearrangements only. Not all clones are present; in checked studies, unresolved V genes account for under half, and no reason is known for the remainder. V and J calls and clone size are those listed in that table; D and trimming were worked out from the DNA. Across this sample there are roughly 140,000 clones, with approximately 88% seen only once. The ten largest clones take up 10% to 15% of the sample.

Comments on this clone: This clone's antigen is unknown. Nothing much larger sits one base from this clone, and base qualities are not available.

This receptor chain uses TRBV7-9 and TRBJ2-5, with 8 bases in between that match TRBD1. The specimen was blood, collected from a patient whose treatment included radiotherapy and nephrectomy. The sequence was collected from a woman aged 50 to 60 with renal cell carcinoma. The nucleotide sequence reads TGTGCCACAGCTCAGGGGGCGCATCAAGAGACCCAGTACTTC. Translation gives CATAQGAHQETQYF. The reference TRBV7-9 and TRBJ2-5 proteins fill in what lies around the CDR3, so the full variable domain reads DTGVSQNPRHKITKRGQNVTFRCDPISEHNRLYWYRQTLGQGPEFLTYFQNEAQLEKSRLLSDRFSAERPKGSFSTLEIQRTEQGDSAMYLCATAQGAHQETQYFGPGTRLLVL.